Below are 23 T cell receptor beta chains sequenced from a single sample in a study of response to subunit inactivated influenza vaccine. TCRdb recomputed calls from the RT-PCR reads with MiXCR, one row per CDR3 protein. This table holds under 850,000 distinct CDR3 sequences, about a fifth found once. The specimen comprised PBMCs from blood, sampled less than 6 days after vaccination. The receptor source for this set is a man between 45 and 60 years old who received an inactivated influenza vaccine.

This chain connects TRBV4-3 to TRBJ2-2; 8 positions agree with TRBD2. Per germline, CDR1 LGHNA and CDR2 YSLEER. CDR3 size: 14 residues. V lost 11 bases, J lost 0 bases, and 5 bases stayed unmatched. Written as DNA, the CDR3 is TGCGCCTCCGAAGCGGGGGCGAACACCGGGGAGCTGTTTTTT. It yields the protein CASEAGANTGELFF.

The rearrangement joins TRBV4-3 to TRBJ2-7; no definite D call. The length of the CDR3 is 15 residues. CDR1 LGHNA and CDR2 YSLEER come from the germline V gene. V was cut by 0 bases and J by 0 bases, with 9 bases left in between. This CDR3 reads CASSQDVWSSYEQYF. CDR3 DNA: TGCGCCAGCAGCCAAGATGTGTGGAGCTCCTACGAGCAGTACTTC.

This clonotype has more than one count but fewer than ten. The V gene is TRBV4-3, the J gene TRBJ2-7; no clear D gene. This CDR3 is 13 amino acids long. Looked up from germline, CDR1 is LGHNA and CDR2 is YSLEER. V dropped 0 bases and J dropped 2 bases, with 5 bases sitting between them. In DNA, the CDR3 is TGCGCCAGCAGCCAAGATTACGCCTACGAGCAGTACTTC. Protein: CASSQDYAYEQYF.

This clonotype was picked up a small number of times. This sequence joins TRBV20-1 and TRBJ2-5, with 11 bases lining up with TRBD2. Germline CDR1 and CDR2: DFQATT and SNEGSKA (reference sequence). This CDR3 is 14 amino acids long. J was trimmed by 5 bases and V by 6 bases; bases with no gene match: 8. The CDR3 DNA follows: TGCAGTGCCCCGGGACTAGCGGATAGGGAGACCCAGTACTTC. Protein: CSAPGLADRETQYF.

The chain employs TRBV21-1 and TRBJ2-5; TRBD1, as called in the table, went unchecked against the DNA. TRBV21-1 is designated a pseudogene. The CDR3 is made up of 15 amino acids. CDR3 sequence: CASTTREDREETQYF. In DNA form, the CDR3 reads TGTGCCAGCACTACGAGAGAGGACAGGGAAGAGACCCAGTACTTC.

The chain carries TRBV7-2 and TRBJ1-1; possibly TRBD1 for D (6 bases). CDR1 and CDR2 (germline): SGHTA, FQGNSA. Deletions cut 1 base from V and 2 bases from J, with 11 bases between. The CDR3 has 15 amino acids. CDR3 in DNA: TGTGCCAGCAGCTTAGGCGGGGGGGCCAACACTGAAGCTTTCTTT. It yields the protein CASSLGGGANTEAFF.

This clonotype was detected ten times or more. The CDR3 reads CSAREGRENEKLFF. The CDR3 DNA reads as TGCAGTGCTAGAGAGGGACGGGAAAATGAAAAACTGTTTTTT. This chain links TRBV20-1 with TRBJ1-4, with a possible D match to TRBD1 (5 bases). Trimming cost V 0 bases and J 5 bases, with 10 bases left between them. Germline loops: CDR1 DFQATT, CDR2 SNEGSKA (reference sequence). CDR3 length: 14 residues.

This clonotype was picked up a small number of times. J is TRBJ2-7 and V is TRBV20-1, with 10 nucleotides matching TRBD2. Germline V gene sequence: CDR1 DFQATT, CDR2 SNEGSKA (reference sequence). The CDR3 spans 15 residues. V lost 3 bases, J lost 0 bases, and 5 bases stayed unmatched. The CDR3 DNA is TGCAGTGCTAGTAGCGGGGGGCCCCTCTCCTACGAGCAGTACTTC. It translates to CSASSGGPLSYEQYF.

The chain recombines TRBV6-2 or TRBV6-3 with TRBJ1-5; no clear D. The CDR3 extends over 16 amino acids. CDR1 MNHEY and CDR2 SVGEGT come from the germline V gene. Trimming shortened V by 0 bases and J by 3 bases, and 12 bases separated the two germline ends. In DNA form, the CDR3 reads TGTGCCAGCAGTTACTCGACCCATCGCATCAATCAGCCCCAGCATTTT. This translates into CASSYSTHRINQPQHF.

J is TRBJ2-3 and V is TRBV9; no clear D. Looked up from germline, CDR1 is SGDLS and CDR2 is YYNGEE. CDR3 length: 14 residues. The germline V and J ends were trimmed by 3 bases and 0 bases, with 8 bases remaining between them. The CDR3 protein is CASSADGSTDTQYF. CDR3 bases: TGTGCCAGCAGCGCGGACGGAAGCACAGATACGCAGTATTTT.

In this sample, this clonotype turned up a few times. The chain has TRBV5-1 and TRBJ2-7; perhaps TRBD2 as D (7 bases). V lost 7 bases and J lost 6, with 23 bases in between. Looked up from germline, CDR1 is SGHRS and CDR2 is YFSETQ. CDR3 size: 15 residues. The CDR3 protein is CASDGERGGSPEQYF. The CDR3 DNA follows: TGCGCCAGCGACGGGGAAAGGGGGGGTTCCCCCGAGCAGTACTTC.

The chain links TRBV5-1 to TRBJ1-1; D is possibly TRBD1 (5 bases). This CDR3 has 14 amino acids. Trimming pared 2 bases from V and 1 base from J, leaving 9 bases between. The germline V gene has CDR1 SGHRS and CDR2 YFSETQ. CDR3 protein: CASSLIQGNTEAFF. DNA of the CDR3: TGCGCCAGCAGCTTAATTCAGGGGAACACTGAAGCTTTCTTT.

This chain links TRBV7-2 with TRBJ2-5, with a possible D match to TRBD2 (6 bases). The CDR3 totals 15 residues. Trimming shortened V by 5 bases and J by 1 base, and 14 bases separated the two germline ends. Germline values: CDR1 SGHTA, CDR2 FQGNSA. The CDR3: CASSLTRGIQETQYF. DNA for the CDR3: TGTGCCAGCAGCCTGACGCGCGGGATCCAAGAGACCCAGTACTTC.

This clonotype was counted many times. This chain links TRBV6-5 with TRBJ2-5; 7 bases are shared with TRBD2. From germline, CDR1 is MNHEY and CDR2 SVGAGI. V trimming: 0 bases; J trimming: 3 bases; junction bases outside the gene matches: 4. CDR3 size: 15 residues. The CDR3 reads CASSYSGGGEETQYF. For the CDR3, the DNA is TGTGCCAGCAGTTACTCGGGGGGGGGAGAAGAGACCCAGTACTTC.

CDR3 DNA sequence: TGTGCCAGCAGAGACAGGGTCGGAAACATTCAGTACTTC. Protein: CASRDRVGNIQYF. The chain links TRBV6-1 to TRBJ2-4; 7 bases are shared with TRBD1. This CDR3 comprises 13 residues. Germline V lookup: CDR1 MNHNS, CDR2 SASEGT. Germline trimming cut 6 bases from V and 6 bases from J; bases unmatched to any gene: 5.

This clonotype appeared many times. J is TRBJ2-5 and V is TRBV15; D unresolved. The V end was cut by 0 bases, the J end by 5 bases, with 4 bases between. Per the germline V gene, CDR1 is LNHNV and CDR2 is YYDKDF (reference sequence). This CDR3 spans 12 amino acids. CDR3 sequence: CATSRDRETQYF. CDR3 bases: TGTGCCACCAGCAGAGATCGGGAGACCCAGTACTTC.

This clonotype was observed many times. V and J are TRBV7-2 and TRBJ2-7; TRBD2 matches at 7 bases. Unmatched junction bases numbered 8, after V lost 4 bases and J lost 2 bases. Germline V gene data show CDR1 as SGHTA and CDR2 as FQGNSA. This CDR3 region has 15 residues. CDR3 sequence: CASSSGHGTTYEQYF. CDR3 DNA: TGTGCCAGCAGCTCCGGGCACGGGACTACCTACGAGCAGTACTTC.

The chain employs TRBV7-9 and TRBJ2-2; D gene ambiguous. Germline V gene sequence: CDR1 SEHNR, CDR2 FQNEAQ (reference sequence). With 2 bases removed from V and 1 base from J, the gap between germline ends came to 14 bases. The CDR3 covers 17 residues. The CDR3 is CASSLSFGAMNTGELFF. For the CDR3, the DNA is TGTGCCAGCAGCTTAAGTTTTGGAGCGATGAACACCGGGGAGCTGTTTTTT.

This clonotype has a count of ten or more. The chain employs TRBV12-3 or TRBV12-4 and TRBJ2-1; D call uncertain. This CDR3 is built from 13 residues. V lost 7 bases, J lost 3 bases, and 10 bases lay in between. Written as DNA, the CDR3 is TGTGCCAGCACCACCAGCCGCTACAATGAGCAGTTCTTC. Its translation is CASTTSRYNEQFF.

This chain links TRBV5-1 with TRBJ2-5; D may be TRBD2 (6 bases). Germline V CDR1 and CDR2: SGHRS, YFSETQ. The V gene lost 4 bases and the J gene lost 1 base, with 14 bases spanning the gap. The CDR3 totals 15 residues. The CDR3 reads CASSPTRGFQETQYF. DNA of the CDR3: TGCGCCAGCAGCCCGACTCGGGGGTTCCAAGAGACCCAGTACTTC.

V usage is TRBV7-9 and J usage is TRBJ2-3; no reliable D call. V was cut by 5 bases and J by 1 base, with 13 bases left in between. The CDR3 runs 15 residues. Germline V gives CDR1 SEHNR, CDR2 FQNEAQ (reference sequence). This chain's CDR3 is CASSPLSRGTDTQYF. The DNA of the CDR3 is TGTGCCAGCAGCCCACTCAGCAGAGGCACAGATACGCAGTATTTT.

This chain joins TRBV27 and TRBJ1-5, with 7 nucleotides matching TRBD1. CDR1 and CDR2 (germline): MNHEY, SMNVEV (reference sequence). The CDR3 length is 15 residues. The J segment lost 3 bases and the V segment lost 8 bases, leaving 10 bases of the junction unmatched. The DNA for the CDR3 is TGTGCCAGCGCCCGTTCAGGGGGAGTCAATCAGCCCCAGCATTTT. Its translation is CASARSGGVNQPQHF.

This clonotype was seen repeatedly, ten times or more. The chain joins TRBV12-3 or TRBV12-4 to TRBJ2-5; no firm D call. V was shortened by 1 base and J by 2 bases, with 8 bases between the two germline ends. The CDR3 is 14 residues long. This chain's CDR3 is CASSLVQDQETQYF. The CDR3 DNA reads as TGTGCCAGCAGTTTAGTCCAGGATCAAGAGACCCAGTACTTC.